The 11 T cell receptor beta chains given below trace back to one sample, sequenced in a study of CXCR3-negative and CXCR3-positive naive CD8 T cells. The method, 5' RACE with UMI labels, was used to prepare the TRB cDNA libraries. TCRdb reprocessed the 5' RACE reads and keeps a single row for each CDR3 protein, giving no DNA. Here the sample table reports 45,000 to 70,000 distinct CDR3 sequences. Material for sequencing was memory CD8+ T cells from blood. These receptors were obtained from a human donor in good health. Some clones in this sample may be carry-over from other donors' samples.

The chain carries TRBV20-1 and TRBJ2-7; TCRdb proposes TRBD2, but this gene call is untestable without DNA. Germline V gives CDR1 DFQATT, CDR2 SNEGSKA (reference sequence). The CDR3 sequence is 16 residues long. CDR3 sequence: CSARGLAALSSYEQYF.

The rearrangement joins TRBV12-3 or TRBV12-4 to TRBJ2-1; TCRdb's D call of TRBD1 is untestable without DNA. The CDR3 sequence is 12 residues long. The CDR3 here is CASARGNNEQFF.

This rearrangement joins TRBV15 to TRBJ2-7; as DNA is missing, the TRBD1 call by TCRdb cannot be tested. The germline CDR1 and CDR2 sequences are LNHNV and YYDKDF (reference sequence). CDR3 length equals 13 residues. The CDR3 loop is CATSRARGIEQYF. Full variable domain (outside the CDR3, taken from reference TRBV15 and TRBJ2-7): DAMVIQNPRYQVTQFGKPVTLSCSQTLNHNVMYWYQQKSSQAPKLLFHYYDKDFNNEADTPDNFQSRRPNTSFCFLDIRSPGLGDTAMYLCATSRARGIEQYFGPGTRLTVT.

The chain is built from TRBV28 and TRBJ2-5. The CDR3 has 14 amino acids. Per germline, CDR1 MDHEN and CDR2 SYDVKM. This chain's CDR3 is CATGPPWYQETQYF.

The chain combines TRBV20-1 with TRBJ2-7; as DNA is missing, the TRBD1 call by TCRdb cannot be tested. The CDR3 is 15 residues long. In germline, CDR1 is DFQATT, CDR2 SNEGSKA (reference sequence). The CDR3 region is CSARAFGQGTYEQYF.

V gene TRBV14 combines with J gene TRBJ2-1; TCRdb gives TRBD2 as the D gene, but with no DNA this cannot be confirmed. This CDR3 is built from 14 residues. From germline, CDR1 is SGHDN and CDR2 FVKESK. CDR3 protein: CANSPATSYNEQFF. Based on the CDR3 plus reference TRBV14 and TRBJ2-1, the full variable domain is EAGVTQFPSHSVIEKGQTVTLRCDPISGHDNLYWYRRVMGKEIKFLLHFVKESKQDESGMPNNRFLAERTGGTYSTLKVQPAELEDSGVYFCANSPATSYNEQFFGPGTRLTVL.

The chain has TRBV6-6 and TRBJ2-7; the D call from TCRdb, TRBD2, cannot be confirmed without DNA. Looked up from germline, CDR1 is MNHNY and CDR2 is SVGAGI (reference sequence). The CDR3 has 15 residues. The CDR3 loop reads CASSWPGTSGYEQYF.

This chain links TRBV12-3 or TRBV12-4 with TRBJ2-2; TCRdb returns TRBD2, unconfirmable since there is no DNA. This CDR3 spans 15 amino acids. The CDR3 is CASSPAGMNTGELFF.

This chain links TRBV27 with TRBJ2-1; the D gene TCRdb calls, TRBD2, cannot be checked with no DNA. The germline gives CDR1 MNHEY, CDR2 SMNVEV (reference sequence). This CDR3 is built from 14 residues. This CDR3 is CASSSLPGVNEQFF.

V gene TRBV7-8 combines with J gene TRBJ2-3; with no DNA, the TCRdb D assignment of TRBD2 cannot be verified. This CDR3 is built from 12 residues. Germline V gene sequence: CDR1 SGHVS, CDR2 FQNEAQ. This CDR3 reads CASSLSGTVHRF.

The chain employs TRBV7-8 and TRBJ2-1; the D call of TRBD1 rests on TCRdb alone, since no DNA is present to check it. Germline V gene lookup returns CDR1 SGHVS and CDR2 FQNEAQ. CDR3 length: 15 amino acids. CDR3: CASSLSRDRADEQFF.